These T cell receptor beta chains were read from a single sample in a study of cytomegalovirus exposure and HLA in healthy donors. TCRdb keeps only in-frame clones here, not all; method: immunoSEQ multiplex PCR. The sample lists under 200,000 clones; 70% to 90% were seen once. The material sequenced was PBMCs. All receptors come from a woman aged 18-30 years in good health and CMV-seronegative. Each CDR3 is given with its conserved first and last residue. A D gene is named only where the DNA matches it firmly. Some rows have no size entry. The others give once, few or many, or a class for an expanded clone.

TRBV18	TRBJ1-1	TRBD1	.	CASSSTGALNTEAFF	TGTGCCAGCTCATCTACAGGGGCGTTGAACACTGAAGCTTTCTTT
TRBV7-2	TRBJ2-7	.	.	CASSLPAYEQYF	TGTGCCAGCAGCTTACCCGCCTACGAGCAGTACTTC
TRBV13	TRBJ2-3	TRBD2	.	CASSLRSSGAVDSTDTQYF	TGTGCCAGCAGCTTACGGTCTAGCGGAGCCGTCGATAGCACAGATACGCAGTATTTT
TRBV2	TRBJ1-1	.	.	CASNTGVNTEAFF	TGTGCCAGCAATACGGGGGTGAACACTGAAGCTTTCTTT
TRBV7-2	TRBJ2-1	.	.	CASTLGGHGENEQFF	TGTGCCAGCACCCTAGGGGGACACGGGGAGAATGAGCAGTTCTTC
TRBV18	TRBJ2-7	.	.	CASSPPGRPYEQYF	TGTGCCAGCTCACCACCGGGCAGGCCCTACGAGCAGTACTTC
TRBV5-1	TRBJ2-1	.	.	CASSLATNPRDEQFF	TGCGCCAGCAGCTTGGCAACAAACCCCAGGGATGAGCAGTTCTTC
TRBV28	TRBJ2-5	TRBD1	.	CASGSRGRWETQYF	TGTGCCAGCGGTTCCAGGGGGCGATGGGAGACCCAGTACTTC
TRBV19	TRBJ2-7	TRBD1	.	CASSGTGGYEQYF	TGTGCCAGTAGTGGGACAGGGGGCTACGAGCAGTACTTC
TRBV4-2	TRBJ2-5	TRBD1	.	CASSQSRTGVGEQYF	TGTGCCAGCAGCCAATCCCGAACAGGGGTGGGGGAGCAGTACTTC
TRBV7-9	TRBJ2-7	.	.	CASSRPLESYEQYF	TGTGCCAGCAGCCGCCCTCTCGAATCCTACGAGCAGTACTTC
TRBV27	TRBJ2-2	.	.	CASTYVWNTGELFF	TGTGCCAGCACCTACGTTTGGAACACCGGGGAGCTGTTTTTT
TRBV27	TRBJ2-3	TRBD2	.	CASSSPLAGGMSKTQYF	TGTGCCAGCAGTTCACCGCTAGCGGGAGGGATGAGTAAGACGCAGTATTTT
TRBV7-9	TRBJ2-3	.	.	CASSPGTDTQYF	TGTGCCAGCAGCCCGGGTACAGATACGCAGTATTTT
TRBV2	TRBJ1-1	.	few	CASSSQGNTEAFF	TGTGCCAGCAGCTCACAGGGGAACACTGAAGCTTTCTTT
TRBV30	TRBJ1-4	TRBD1	.	CAWQYRGLSNEKLFF	TGTGCCTGGCAGTATAGGGGGCTCTCCAATGAAAAACTGTTTTTT
TRBV2	TRBJ2-2	TRBD2	.	CASSSGRATGELFF	TGTGCCAGCAGTAGCGGGAGGGCCACTGGGGAGCTGTTTTTT
TRBV10-3	TRBJ2-1	.	few	CAISGSDEQFF	TGTGCCATCAGTGGTTCTGATGAGCAGTTCTTC
TRBV2	TRBJ2-2	TRBD1	few	CASRDRGVGGELFF	TGTGCCAGCAGAGACAGGGGTGTCGGCGGGGAGCTGTTTTTT
TRBV5-1	TRBJ2-1	.	.	CASSLAGDEQFF	TGCGCCAGCTCACTAGCTGGGGATGAGCAGTTCTTC
TRBV12-5	TRBJ1-3	.	once	CASDLTGTGNTIYF	TGTGCTAGTGACCTTACAGGGACTGGAAACACCATATATTTT
TRBV27	TRBJ2-7	.	.	CASRWTRGTYEQYF	TGTGCCAGCAGGTGGACTCGCGGTACTTACGAGCAGTACTTC
TRBV6-5	TRBJ2-7	TRBD2	.	CASKVAGGNYEQYF	TGTGCCAGCAAAGTAGCGGGGGGGAACTACGAGCAGTACTTC
TRBV6-6	TRBJ2-7	TRBD1	.	CASSTTGVYEQYF	TGTGCCAGCAGCACAACAGGGGTCTACGAGCAGTACTTC
TRBV4-1	TRBJ1-1	TRBD1	once	CASSRPGQGRTEAFF	TGCGCCAGCAGCCGGCCGGGACAGGGTAGAACTGAAGCTTTCTTT
TRBV5-1	TRBJ2-7	TRBD2	.	CASSLALLAGGPYEQYF	TGCGCCAGCAGCTTGGCACTGCTAGCGGGGGGGCCGTACGAGCAGTACTTC
TRBV27	TRBJ2-7	.	.	CASTDKPGRTPYEQYF	TGTGCCAGCACCGACAAGCCCGGACGGACTCCCTACGAGCAGTACTTC
TRBV11-3	TRBJ2-7	.	.	CASSLTARHQVYEQYF	TGTGCCAGCAGCTTAACTGCCCGTCATCAGGTCTACGAGCAGTACTTC
TRBV28	TRBJ1-3	.	.	CASSLHSAGRNTIYF	TGTGCCAGCAGTTTACACTCAGCGGGCCGAAACACCATATATTTT